One sample yielded the 30 T cell receptor beta chains listed below, sequenced in a study of cytomegalovirus exposure and HLA in healthy donors. The PCR made use of 60 Vbeta and 13 Jbeta primers. Sequencing was performed with immunoSEQ multiplex PCR; in TCRdb, only in-frame clones are kept and a portion is missing. The sample yields some 90,000 clones, roughly 79% seen once. The source material was PBMCs. The origin of the receptors is a woman in her sixties or seventies in good health and CMV-seropositive.

The chain joins TRBV5-6 to TRBJ2-2; 7 nucleotides agree with TRBD2. Trimming cost V 5 bases and J 2 bases; bases outside gene matches: 6. The CDR3 is made up of 15 amino acids. Germline V gene data show CDR1 as SGHDT and CDR2 as YYEEEE. Here the CDR3 reads CASRGRGSNTGELFF. CDR3 bases: TGTGCCAGCAGGGGGCGCGGGAGTAACACCGGGGAGCTGTTTTTT.

The chain uses TRBV27 and TRBJ2-1; 9 bases map to TRBD2. The CDR3 spans 21 residues. The J segment lost 4 bases and the V segment lost 6 bases, leaving 25 bases of the junction unmatched. CDR1 is MNHEY and CDR2 is SMNVEV in the germline V gene (reference sequence). The CDR3 DNA is TGTGCCAGCAGCCTAAAAGTCCTAGGGACTAGCCCCCAATTGGCGTACAATGAGCAGTTCTTC. Protein: CASSLKVLGTSPQLAYNEQFF.

The chain recombines TRBV11-2 with TRBJ2-7; 7 bases match TRBD1. Germline values: CDR1 SGHAT, CDR2 FQNNGV. J gave up 2 bases and V 5 bases, and 9 bases lay outside the gene matches. The CDR3 runs to 15 residues. The CDR3 spells CASSPRQGPTYEQYF. The CDR3, as DNA: TGTGCCAGCAGCCCTCGACAGGGACCAACCTACGAGCAGTACTTC.

The chain links TRBV30 to TRBJ2-7, with 11 positions matching TRBD1. The CDR3 has 14 residues. Trimming at V came to 0 bases and at J to 3 bases, leaving 1 base not matched to a gene. Looked up from germline, CDR1 is GTSNPN and CDR2 is SVGIG (reference sequence). The CDR3 bases are TGTGCCTGGAGTGTGGGACAGGGGGTCTACGAGCAGTACTTC. It yields the protein CAWSVGQGVYEQYF.

J is TRBJ1-3 and V is TRBV6-5; D is uncertain. Trimming removed 7 bases from V and 0 bases from J, with 10 bases in between. Germline V gene sequence: CDR1 MNHEY, CDR2 SVGAGI. This CDR3 has 14 amino acids. The CDR3: CASTDLSSGNTIYF. In DNA form, the CDR3 reads TGTGCCAGCACCGACTTAAGCTCTGGAAACACCATATATTTT.

The CDR3 loop is CASSTAQGPYNEQFF. CDR3 DNA: TGCGCCAGCAGTACGGCACAGGGCCCCTACAATGAGCAGTTCTTC. The chain recombines TRBV5-1 with TRBJ2-1, with D tentatively TRBD1 (6 bases). The ends were cut back, 5 bases at V and 2 bases at J, with 14 bases in the middle. This CDR3 has 15 residues. Germline loops: CDR1 SGHRS, CDR2 YFSETQ. The complete variable domain, with remaining parts taken from reference TRBV5-1 and TRBJ2-1, reads KAGVTQTPRYLIKTRGQQVTLSCSPISGHRSVSWYQQTPGQGLQFLFEYFSETQRNKGNFPGRFSGRQFSNSRSEMNVSTLELGDSALYLCASSTAQGPYNEQFFGPGTRLTVL.

The chain recombines TRBV14 with TRBJ2-1; unclear D gene. Per germline, CDR1 SGHDN and CDR2 FVKESK. V was trimmed by 0 bases and J by 4 bases, leaving 13 bases between them. This CDR3 region has 16 residues. Here the CDR3 reads CASSQENQRPYNEQFF. The CDR3 DNA reads as TGTGCCAGCAGCCAAGAAAACCAGCGCCCATACAATGAGCAGTTCTTC.

The V call is TRBV9, the J call TRBJ2-7; TRBD2 aligns across 10 bases. V lost 0 bases to trimming and J lost 5 bases; unmatched junction nucleotides: 5. This CDR3 is 15 amino acids long. Looked up from germline, CDR1 is SGDLS and CDR2 is YYNGEE. CDR3 region: CASSVAGTSVDEQYF. CDR3 nucleotides: TGTGCCAGCAGCGTAGCTGGGACTAGCGTCGACGAGCAGTACTTC.

This rearrangement joins TRBV29-1 to TRBJ2-7, with 9 bases fitting TRBD2. The CDR3 contains 14 residues. J lost 9 bases, V lost 7 bases, and 16 bases had no gene match. The germline V gene has CDR1 SQVTM and CDR2 ANQGSEA. CDR3 sequence: CSASLAGAGGGQYF. For the CDR3, the DNA is TGCAGCGCCAGCTTAGCGGGAGCCGGTGGCGGGCAGTACTTC.

This clone was seen more than once but under ten times. The J gene is TRBJ1-4, the V gene TRBV7-2; D is ambiguous. The germline gives CDR1 SGHTA, CDR2 FQGNSA. CDR3 length: 15 residues. Trimming removed 5 bases at V and 4 bases at J, with 14 bases between. This CDR3 reads CASSPPTGYNEKLFF. The DNA of the CDR3 is TGTGCCAGCAGCCCCCCCACCGGTTATAATGAAAAACTGTTTTTT.

The chain joins TRBV6-6 to TRBJ2-5; the D gene is possibly TRBD1 (5 bases). TRBJ2-7 explains the end of the DNA better; the J call may be wrong. The CDR3 covers 16 residues. Germline V gives CDR1 MNHNY, CDR2 SVGAGI (reference sequence). The CDR3, as DNA: TGTGCCAGCAGTTACCCTCCCAATGCAAACAGGTACGAGCAGTACTTC. This encodes CASSYPPNANRYEQYF.

The chain carries TRBV29-1 and TRBJ2-5, with TRBD2 identical over 11 bases. The CDR3 is 14 amino acids. Germline V lookup: CDR1 SQVTM, CDR2 ANQGSEA. The V and J ends lost 7 bases and 7 bases, in that order; junction bases with no gene match: 11. The CDR3 here is CSGISGRAGGTQYF. CDR3 DNA sequence: TGCAGCGGGATTAGCGGGAGGGCCGGTGGGACCCAGTACTTC.

The CDR3 coding sequence is TGCGCCAGCAGCTCCATGAACAGGGGGGTGACTGAAGCTTTCTTT. Amino acid sequence: CASSSMNRGVTEAFF. The chain couples TRBV5-1 to TRBJ1-1; 8 bases are shared with TRBD1. Germline trimming cut 3 bases from V and 5 bases from J; bases unmatched to any gene: 9. Per germline, CDR1 SGHRS and CDR2 YFSETQ. This CDR3 is built from 15 residues.

The chain carries TRBV18 and TRBJ1-1; TRBD1 agrees at 7 bases. The CDR3 runs to 17 residues. Trimming took 7 bases from V and 3 from J; bases not matched to a gene: 17. The V gene's germline CDR1 is KGHSH and CDR2 LQKENI. CDR3 sequence reads: CASCQNLRGTSDTEAFF. The CDR3 nucleotides are TGTGCCAGCTGCCAAAACCTCAGGGGGACTTCAGACACTGAAGCTTTCTTT.

This clone was counted only a few times. One end of the junction varies from germline; a read error may be responsible. The rearrangement uses TRBV7-3 and TRBJ1-5; TRBD1 matches 9 bases. Germline CDR1 reads SGHTA; CDR2 reads FQGTGA. The CDR3 has 14 residues. The CDR3 loop is CASSQGQGNQPQHF. CDR3 DNA: TGCGCCAGCAGCCAGGGACAGGGAAATCAGCCCCAGCATTTT.

V and J are TRBV19 and TRBJ2-1, with 12 bases aligning to TRBD2. Losses at the gene ends were 6 bases for V and 3 bases for J; bases not matched to a gene: 6. The germline V gene encodes CDR1 LNHDA and CDR2 SQIVND (reference sequence). CDR3 length: 16 residues. CDR3 loop: CASRQTSGGFYNEQFF. The DNA of the CDR3 is TGTGCCAGTAGGCAGACTAGCGGGGGATTCTACAATGAGCAGTTCTTC.

V and J are TRBV5-4 and TRBJ1-2, with D uncertain. The V gene lost 3 bases and the J gene lost 6 bases, with 6 bases spanning the gap. The CDR3 sequence is 11 residues long. Per the germline V gene, CDR1 is SGHNT and CDR2 is YYREEE (reference sequence). CDR3 sequence reads: CASSSANGYTF. The DNA for the CDR3 is TGTGCCAGCAGCTCCGCTAATGGCTACACCTTC.

The rearrangement joins TRBV7-2 to TRBJ2-3; D might be TRBD2 (6 bases). The V end lost 8 bases, the J end lost 7 bases, and 16 bases lay between the germline ends. CDR1 is SGHTA, CDR2 FQGNSA, per germline. The CDR3 is 13 residues long. CDR3 protein: CASVLAGSYTQYF. The CDR3 DNA follows: TGTGCCAGCGTCCTCGCGGGGAGTTATACGCAGTATTTT.

This clone was observed once. Different DNA sequences within this sample yield the same CDR3. The genes are TRBV7-2 and TRBJ1-2; weak D call: TRBD1 (5 bases). Germline V lookup: CDR1 SGHTA, CDR2 FQGNSA. V dropped 8 bases and J dropped 7 bases, with 26 bases sitting between them. This CDR3 comprises 16 residues. This CDR3 reads CASVDRPGQGGFGYTF. As DNA, the CDR3 is TGTGCCAGCGTCGACCGACCGGGGCAGGGAGGGTTTGGCTACACCTTC.

This chain connects TRBV23-1 to TRBJ2-7, with 9 bases lining up with TRBD1. TRBV23-1 is flagged as an ORF with uncertain function. Unmatched junction bases numbered 12, after V lost 6 bases and J lost 3 bases. The length of the CDR3 is 16 residues. CDR3 sequence (DNA): TGCGCCAGCAGAGGGACAGGGCTTCCCCCAAACTACGAGCAGTACTTC. This gives the protein CASRGTGLPPNYEQYF.

The chain has TRBV28 and TRBJ2-7; perhaps TRBD2 as D (5 bases). The V end was cut by 4 bases, the J end by 2 bases, with 18 bases between. The CDR3 is 16 amino acids. Germline values: CDR1 MDHEN, CDR2 SYDVKM. The CDR3 is CASSSIYRTGTYEQYF. CDR3 sequence (DNA): TGTGCCAGCAGTTCCATCTATCGGACGGGAACCTACGAGCAGTACTTC.

The chain employs TRBV25-1 and TRBJ2-7; TRBD1 agrees at 9 bases. The CDR3 loop spans 14 amino acids. Germline V gene lookup returns CDR1 MGHDK and CDR2 SYGVNS. V dropped 4 bases and J dropped 3; count of bases not matched to a gene: 4. In nucleotides, the CDR3 is TGTGCCAGCAGTGGGGACAGGGTTGGCTACGAGCAGTACTTC. It translates to CASSGDRVGYEQYF.

The genes are TRBV11-2 and TRBJ2-1; possible D gene TRBD1, 6 bases. Germline CDR1 is SGHAT and CDR2 is FQNNGV. This CDR3 region has 13 residues. V lost 0 bases and J 9 bases, leaving 9 bases between the germline ends. The CDR3 DNA sequence: TGTGCCAGCAGCTTAGACCCCAGGGGTGAGCAGTTCTTC. Its translation is CASSLDPRGEQFF.

The chain joins TRBV7-2 to TRBJ2-5; TRBD2 is a possible D gene (7 bases). The V and J ends lost 9 bases and 7 bases respectively, with 15 bases between them. The CDR3 loop spans 12 amino acids. Germline CDR1 SGHTA, CDR2 FQGNSA. The CDR3 DNA reads TGTGCCAGGGGGGGGGCCGCGGGGACCCAGTACTTC. Protein sequence: CARGGAAGTQYF.

The chain couples TRBV5-4 to TRBJ2-1; 10 bases agree with TRBD2. The CDR3 sequence is 15 residues long. Per the germline V gene, CDR1 is SGHNT and CDR2 is YYREEE (reference sequence). J was trimmed by 9 bases and V by 4 bases; bases with no gene match: 10. As DNA, the CDR3 is TGTGCCAGCAGCACAGCGGGAGGGGGGTTCGGTGAGCAGTTCTTC. Translated: CASSTAGGGFGEQFF.

V usage is TRBV28 and J usage is TRBJ1-3, with D possibly matching TRBD1 (5 bases). Germline V gene sequence: CDR1 MDHEN, CDR2 SYDVKM. V was clipped by 4 bases and J by 4 bases, with 17 bases between them. The CDR3 runs to 16 residues. CDR3 loop: CASSSTGSPGGNTIYF. In DNA, the CDR3 is TGTGCCAGCAGTTCCACCGGATCACCAGGGGGAAACACCATATATTTT.

A single count supports this clone. The chain is built from TRBV6-5 and TRBJ1-1, with D possibly TRBD1 on 5 matching bases. The CDR3 covers 14 residues. From germline, CDR1 is MNHEY and CDR2 SVGAGI. V lost 5 bases to trimming and J lost 3 bases, with 13 bases between them. The CDR3 sequence: CASSRGRGDTEAFF. The CDR3 DNA follows: TGTGCCAGCAGTCGCGGCCGGGGGGACACTGAAGCTTTCTTT.

This chain links TRBV4-2 with TRBJ2-1; 7 positions agree with TRBD2. This CDR3 has 13 amino acids. Germline V gene sequence: CDR1 LGHNA, CDR2 YNFKEQ. J lost 9 bases, V lost 2 bases, and 4 bases had no gene match. The CDR3 DNA reads TGTGCCAGCAGCCAACAGCGGGATAGTGAGCAGTTCTTC. Protein sequence: CASSQQRDSEQFF.

The rearrangement joins TRBV9 to TRBJ2-2; TRBD2 agrees at 7 bases. This CDR3 is 15 amino acids long. The V and J ends lost 3 bases and 5 bases, in that order; junction bases with no gene match: 7. Germline assignment: CDR1 SGDLS and CDR2 YYNGEE. CDR3 residues: CASSGGGTGTGELFF. CDR3 nucleotide sequence: TGTGCCAGCAGCGGCGGGGGTACGGGGACCGGGGAGCTGTTTTTT.

The V gene is TRBV9, the J gene TRBJ2-5, with TRBD2 matching over 12 bases. This CDR3 is 16 amino acids long. The V segment lost 3 bases and the J segment 4 bases; nucleotides outside the gene matches: 7. Germline lookup yields CDR1 SGDLS and CDR2 YYNGEE. The chain's CDR3 is CASSAQTSGSRETQYF. CDR3 in DNA: TGTGCCAGCAGCGCCCAGACTAGCGGGAGTCGAGAGACCCAGTACTTC.